The T cell receptor (beta chain) described here comes from a study of T cell responses to AZD1222 COVID-19 vaccine. Remarks on this clone: What it binds is unknown.

Study-level findings and limits: In a largely white British group with more females than males, clonal diversity was possibly underestimated. Seropositive status at baseline applied to only 6 or 7 AZD1222 recipients. Regions left unmutated in variants are reportedly the target of nearly half of spike-specific TCRs. Repertoire sampling happened only post peak T cell response.

The ends lost 4 bases at V and 1 base at J; junction bases unmatched: 21. CDR3 length: 21 residues. Germline CDR1 is LGHDT and CDR2 is YNNKEL (reference sequence). Libraries were prepared by immunoSEQ multiplex PCR; TCRdb keeps only in-frame clonotypes and omits some of them. This sample has about 190,000 clones, with over 75% found just once. The TCR was taken from an adult in good health. J is TRBJ2-3 and V is TRBV3-1 (or the pseudogene TRBV3-2); 9 bases line up with TRBD2. The source material was peripheral blood, sampled on day 0 of AZD1222 vaccination. CDR3 DNA: TGTGCCAGCAGCCCTCGTTATGGTAGCGGGGGCACCAACTCTCGCACAGATACGCAGTATTTT. Its protein product is CASSPRYGSGGTNSRTDTQYF.